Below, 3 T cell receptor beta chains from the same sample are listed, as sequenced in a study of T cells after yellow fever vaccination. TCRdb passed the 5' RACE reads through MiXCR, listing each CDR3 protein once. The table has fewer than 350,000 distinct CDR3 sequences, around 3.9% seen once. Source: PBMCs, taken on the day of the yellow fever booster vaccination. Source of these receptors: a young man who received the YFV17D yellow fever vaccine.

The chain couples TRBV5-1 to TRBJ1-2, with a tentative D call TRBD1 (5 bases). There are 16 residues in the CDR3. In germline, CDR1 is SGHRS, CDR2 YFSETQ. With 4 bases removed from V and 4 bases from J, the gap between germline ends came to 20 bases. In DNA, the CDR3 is TGCGCCAGCAGCCGAGACAGCTCAGCCTCCATCTATGGCTACACCTTC. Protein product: CASSRDSSASIYGYTF.

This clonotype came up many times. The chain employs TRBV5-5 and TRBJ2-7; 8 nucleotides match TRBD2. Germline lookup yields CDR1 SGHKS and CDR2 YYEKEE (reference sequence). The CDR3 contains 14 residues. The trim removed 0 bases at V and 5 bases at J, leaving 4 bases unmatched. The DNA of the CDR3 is TGTGCCAGCAGCTTGGTACTAGCGGACAACGAGCAGTACGTC. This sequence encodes CASSLVLADNEQYV.

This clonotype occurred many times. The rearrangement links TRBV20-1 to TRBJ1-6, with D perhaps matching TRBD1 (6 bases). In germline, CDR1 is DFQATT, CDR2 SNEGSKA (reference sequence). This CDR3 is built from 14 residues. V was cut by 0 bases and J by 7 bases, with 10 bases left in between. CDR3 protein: CSARDRRGNSPLHF. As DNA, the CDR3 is TGCAGTGCTAGAGATCGGAGGGGGAATTCACCCCTCCACTTT.